Reported below is one T cell receptor (beta chain). Profiled with immunoSEQ multiplex PCR; TCRdb holds only in-frame clones, not every one. Altogether some 60,000 clones are present, about 94% being singletons, with the ten largest covering roughly 2.7%. The entry originates in a study of T cell changes during pregnancy in multiple sclerosis. Trimming removed 6 bases from V and 7 bases from J, with 10 bases in between. CDR1 is MNHNY, CDR2 SVGAGI, per germline (reference sequence). The CDR3 loop spans 12 amino acids. The J gene is TRBJ1-5, the V gene TRBV6-6; perhaps TRBD1 as D (6 bases). The sequence was obtained from a female donor in good health, enrolled as a control in a pregnancy study. The input for sequencing was peripheral blood, taken in the third trimester of pregnancy. CDR3 sequence (DNA): TGTGCCAGCAGCCTACAGGGACAGCCCCAGCATTTT. Residues: CASSLQGQPQHF.